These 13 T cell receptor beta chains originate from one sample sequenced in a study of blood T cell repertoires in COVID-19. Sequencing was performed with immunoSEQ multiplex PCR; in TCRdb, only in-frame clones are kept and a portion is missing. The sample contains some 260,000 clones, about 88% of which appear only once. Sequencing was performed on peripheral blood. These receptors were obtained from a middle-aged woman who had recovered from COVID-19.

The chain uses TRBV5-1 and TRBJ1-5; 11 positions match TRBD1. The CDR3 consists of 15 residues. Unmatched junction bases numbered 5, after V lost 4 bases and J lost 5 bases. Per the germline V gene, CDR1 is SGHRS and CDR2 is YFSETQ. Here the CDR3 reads CASSPGTGGYQPQHF. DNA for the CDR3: TGCGCCAGCAGCCCGGGGACAGGGGGATATCAGCCCCAGCATTTT.

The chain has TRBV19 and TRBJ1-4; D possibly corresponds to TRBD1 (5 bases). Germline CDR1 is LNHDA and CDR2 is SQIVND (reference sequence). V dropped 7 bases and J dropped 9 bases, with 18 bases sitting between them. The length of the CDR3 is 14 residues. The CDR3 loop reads CASTSPGGTKKLFF. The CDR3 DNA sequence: TGTGCCAGTACCTCCCCGGGAGGGACGAAAAAACTGTTTTTT.

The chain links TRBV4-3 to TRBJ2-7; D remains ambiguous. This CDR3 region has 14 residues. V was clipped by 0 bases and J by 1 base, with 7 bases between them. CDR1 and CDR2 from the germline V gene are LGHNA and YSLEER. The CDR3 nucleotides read TGCGCCAGCAGCCAAGATTTGACATCCTACGAGCAGTACTTC. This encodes CASSQDLTSYEQYF.

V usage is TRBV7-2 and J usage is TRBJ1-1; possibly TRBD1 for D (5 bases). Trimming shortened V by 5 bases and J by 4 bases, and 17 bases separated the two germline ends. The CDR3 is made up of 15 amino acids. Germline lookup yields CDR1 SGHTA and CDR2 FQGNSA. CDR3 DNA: TGTGCCAGCAGCCCCTTGTCGTCAGGGTCCACTGAAGCTTTCTTT. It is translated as CASSPLSSGSTEAFF.

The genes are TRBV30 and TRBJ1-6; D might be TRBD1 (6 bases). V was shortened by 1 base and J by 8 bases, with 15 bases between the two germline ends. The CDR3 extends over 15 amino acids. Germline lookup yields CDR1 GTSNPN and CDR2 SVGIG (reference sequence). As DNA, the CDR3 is TGTGCCTGGAGTGCGACAGGAGACGGGGATTCACCCCTCCACTTT. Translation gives CAWSATGDGDSPLHF. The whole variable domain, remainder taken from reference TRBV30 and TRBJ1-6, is SQTIHQWPATLVQPVGSPLSLECTVEGTSNPNLYWYRQAAGRGLQLLFYSVGIGQISSEVPQNLSASRPQDRQFILSSKKLLLSDSGFYLCAWSATGDGDSPLHFGNGTRLTVT.

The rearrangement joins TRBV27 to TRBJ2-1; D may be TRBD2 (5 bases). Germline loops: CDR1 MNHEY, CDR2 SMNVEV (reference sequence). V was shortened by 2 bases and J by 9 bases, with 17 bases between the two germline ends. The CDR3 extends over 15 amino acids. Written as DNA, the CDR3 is TGTGCCAGCAGTTTAAATGGAGGCCTTTCCGGTGAGCAGTTCTTC. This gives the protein CASSLNGGLSGEQFF.

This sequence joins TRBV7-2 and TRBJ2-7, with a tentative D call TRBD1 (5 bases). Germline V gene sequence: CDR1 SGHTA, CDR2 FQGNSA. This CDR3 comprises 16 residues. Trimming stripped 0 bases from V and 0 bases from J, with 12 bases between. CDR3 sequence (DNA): TGTGCCAGCAGCTTAGCGGGGCAGGGCAGCTCCTACGAGCAGTACTTC. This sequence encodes CASSLAGQGSSYEQYF.

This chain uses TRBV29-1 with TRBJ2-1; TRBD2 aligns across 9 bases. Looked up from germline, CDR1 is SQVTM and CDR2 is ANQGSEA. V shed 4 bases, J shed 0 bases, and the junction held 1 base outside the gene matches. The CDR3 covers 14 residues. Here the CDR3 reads CSVAAGGSYNEQFF. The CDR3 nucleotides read TGCAGCGTTGCAGCGGGAGGCTCCTACAATGAGCAGTTCTTC.

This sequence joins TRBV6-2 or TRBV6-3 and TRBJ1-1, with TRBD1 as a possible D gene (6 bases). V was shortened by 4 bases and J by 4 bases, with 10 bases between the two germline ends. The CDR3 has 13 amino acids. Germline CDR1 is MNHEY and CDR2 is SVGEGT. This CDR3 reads CASSFGRGTEAFF. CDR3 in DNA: TGTGCCAGCAGTTTCGGCAGGGGCACTGAAGCTTTCTTT.

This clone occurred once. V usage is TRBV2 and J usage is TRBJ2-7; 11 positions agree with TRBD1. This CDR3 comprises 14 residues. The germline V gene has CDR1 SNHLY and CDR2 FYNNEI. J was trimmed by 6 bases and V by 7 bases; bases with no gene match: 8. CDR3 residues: CASTRDRGFSEQYF. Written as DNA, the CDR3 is TGTGCCAGCACCCGGGACAGGGGGTTTAGCGAGCAGTACTTC.

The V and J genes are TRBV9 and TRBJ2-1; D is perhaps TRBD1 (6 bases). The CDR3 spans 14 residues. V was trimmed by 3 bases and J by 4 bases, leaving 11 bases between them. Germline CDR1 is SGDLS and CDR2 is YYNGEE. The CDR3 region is CASSAGQTYNEQFF. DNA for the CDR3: TGTGCCAGCAGCGCAGGACAGACTTACAATGAGCAGTTCTTC.

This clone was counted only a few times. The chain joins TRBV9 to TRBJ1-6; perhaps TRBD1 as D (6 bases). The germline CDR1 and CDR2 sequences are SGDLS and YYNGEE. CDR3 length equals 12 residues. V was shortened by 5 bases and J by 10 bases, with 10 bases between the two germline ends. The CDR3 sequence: CASSAGESPLHF. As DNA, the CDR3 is TGTGCCAGCAGTGCAGGGGAATCACCCCTCCACTTT.

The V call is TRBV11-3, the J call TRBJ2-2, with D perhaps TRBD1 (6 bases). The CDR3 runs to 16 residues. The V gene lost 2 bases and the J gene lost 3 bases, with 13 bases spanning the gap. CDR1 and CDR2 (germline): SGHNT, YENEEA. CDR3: CASSLRRTAYTGELFF. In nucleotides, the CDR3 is TGTGCCAGCAGCTTACGGCGGACAGCTTACACCGGGGAGCTGTTTTTT.